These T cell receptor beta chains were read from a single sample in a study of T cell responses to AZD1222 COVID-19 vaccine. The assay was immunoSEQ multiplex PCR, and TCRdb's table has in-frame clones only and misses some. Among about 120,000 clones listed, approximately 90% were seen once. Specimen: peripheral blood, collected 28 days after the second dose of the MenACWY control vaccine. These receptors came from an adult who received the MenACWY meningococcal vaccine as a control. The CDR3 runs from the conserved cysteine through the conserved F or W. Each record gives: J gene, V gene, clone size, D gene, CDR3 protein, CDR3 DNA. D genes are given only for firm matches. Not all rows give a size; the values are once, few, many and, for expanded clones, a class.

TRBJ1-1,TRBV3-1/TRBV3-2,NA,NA,CASSRLESITEAFF,TGTGCCAGCAGCCGACTGGAGAGTATCACTGAAGCTTTCTTT
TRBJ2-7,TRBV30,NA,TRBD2,CALSGTRHYEQYF,TGTGCCCTTAGCGGGACCCGGCACTACGAGCAGTACTTC
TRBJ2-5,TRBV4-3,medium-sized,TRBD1,CASSPDRVETQYF,TGCGCCAGCAGCCCGGACAGGGTAGAGACCCAGTACTTC
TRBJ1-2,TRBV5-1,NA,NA,CASSFELWNYGYTF,TGCGCCAGCAGCTTTGAGCTCTGGAACTATGGCTACACCTTC
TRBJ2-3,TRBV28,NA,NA,CASSLWGQGTDTQYF,TGTGCCAGCAGTTTATGGGGACAAGGCACAGATACGCAGTATTTT
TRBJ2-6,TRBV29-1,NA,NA,CSAQLGSLSGANVLTF,TGCAGCGCCCAGTTGGGGAGCCTCTCAGGGGCCAACGTCCTGACTTTC
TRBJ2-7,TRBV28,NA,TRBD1,CASTRRTGFYEQYF,TGTGCCAGCACCAGGAGGACAGGCTTCTACGAGCAGTACTTC
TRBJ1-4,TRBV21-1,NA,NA,CASSKAPRTPSTNEKLFF,TGTGCCAGCAGCAAAGCGCCCCGGACACCTTCAACTAATGAAAAACTGTTTTTT
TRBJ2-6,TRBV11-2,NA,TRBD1,CASSYGTGTSGANVLTF,TGTGCCAGCAGCTATGGGACAGGGACTTCTGGGGCCAACGTCCTGACTTTC
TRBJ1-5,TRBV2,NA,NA,CASSEYLDSSNQPQHF,TGTGCCAGCAGTGAATACCTGGACAGTAGCAATCAGCCCCAGCATTTT
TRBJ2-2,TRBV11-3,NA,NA,CASSFKANTGELFF,TGTGCCAGCAGCTTTAAAGCGAACACCGGGGAGCTGTTTTTT
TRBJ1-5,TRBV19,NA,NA,CASSIDLPFNQPQHF,TGTGCCAGTAGTATAGATCTTCCCTTCAATCAGCCCCAGCATTTT
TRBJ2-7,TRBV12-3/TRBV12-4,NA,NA,CASSQAGSYEQYF,TGTGCCAGCAGCCAGGCAGGGTCGTACGAGCAGTACTTC
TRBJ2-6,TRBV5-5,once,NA,CASSLVGGTGANVLTF,TGTGCCAGCAGCTTGGTTGGAGGAACCGGGGCCAACGTCCTGACTTTC
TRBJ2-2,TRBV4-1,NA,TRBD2,CASSHPGGLAGELFF,TGCGCCAGCAGCCACCCGGGAGGGTTGGCCGGGGAGCTGTTTTTT
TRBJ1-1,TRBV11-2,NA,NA,CASSIQGYTEAFF,TGTGCCAGCAGCATACAGGGTTACACTGAAGCTTTCTTT
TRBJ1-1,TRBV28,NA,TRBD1,CASSSQGEGNTEAFF,TGTGCCAGCAGTTCACAGGGGGAAGGGAACACTGAAGCTTTCTTT
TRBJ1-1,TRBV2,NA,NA,CASRGRTEAFF,TGTGCCAGTAGAGGGAGGACTGAAGCTTTCTTT
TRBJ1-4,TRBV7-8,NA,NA,CASSFNRGLNEKLFF,TGTGCCAGCAGCTTCAATCGGGGTCTTAATGAAAAACTGTTTTTT
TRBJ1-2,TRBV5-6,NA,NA,CASSSYLGAIGYTF,TGTGCCAGCAGCTCCTACCTTGGGGCGATTGGCTACACCTTC
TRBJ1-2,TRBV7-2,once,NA,CASSLGGGGGVYGYTF,TGTGCCAGCAGCTTAGGGGGTGGGGGAGGTGTCTATGGCTACACCTTC
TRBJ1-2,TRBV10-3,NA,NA,CAISGTVDYGYTF,TGTGCCATCAGTGGGACAGTTGACTATGGCTACACCTTC
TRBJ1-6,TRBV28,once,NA,CASSTALTSSYNSPLHF,TGTGCCAGCAGTACAGCGCTTACGAGCTCCTATAATTCACCCCTCCACTTT
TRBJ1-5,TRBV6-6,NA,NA,CASSYAESQPQHF,TGTGCCAGCAGTTACGCAGAGAGTCAGCCCCAGCATTTT
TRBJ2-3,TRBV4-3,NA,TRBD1,CASSQGQGARSSQDTQYF,TGCGCCAGCAGCCAAGGTCAGGGGGCCCGCTCCAGTCAAGATACGCAGTATTTT
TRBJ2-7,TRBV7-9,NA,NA,CASSLIAGPREQYF,TGTGCCAGCAGCTTAATCGCGGGGCCTCGTGAGCAGTACTTC
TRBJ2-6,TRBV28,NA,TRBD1,CASRETGRGANVLTF,TGTGCCAGCAGGGAGACAGGGCGTGGGGCCAACGTCCTGACTTTC
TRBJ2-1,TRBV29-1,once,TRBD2,CSVAGAGTSGSDEQFF,TGCAGCGTTGCCGGGGCCGGGACTAGCGGATCGGATGAGCAGTTCTTC
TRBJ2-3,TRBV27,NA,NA,CASSLSQWRGLASTDTQYF,TGTGCCAGCAGTTTATCTCAATGGAGGGGCCTAGCCAGCACAGATACGCAGTATTTT
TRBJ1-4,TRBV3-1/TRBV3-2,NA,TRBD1,CASSRVDRDSNEKLFF,TGTGCCAGCAGCCGAGTGGACCGGGACAGTAATGAAAAACTGTTTTTT
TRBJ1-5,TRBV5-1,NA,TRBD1,CASSLETGSNQPQHF,TGCGCCAGCAGCTTGGAGACAGGGAGCAATCAGCCCCAGCATTTT
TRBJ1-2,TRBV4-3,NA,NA,CASSQEVVETGSYGYTF,TGCGCCAGCAGCCAAGAGGTTGTCGAGACAGGATCCTATGGCTACACCTTC
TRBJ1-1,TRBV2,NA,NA,CAIPGSPTEAFF,TGTGCCATTCCAGGTTCCCCCACTGAAGCTTTCTTT
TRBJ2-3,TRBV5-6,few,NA,CASSLRSAGTFGTDTQYF,TGTGCCAGCAGCTTGCGGTCGGCGGGGACCTTTGGCACAGATACGCAGTATTTT
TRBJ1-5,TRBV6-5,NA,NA,CASSYGRDQPQHF,TGTGCCAGCAGTTACGGTCGGGATCAGCCCCAGCATTTT
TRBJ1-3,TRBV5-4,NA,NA,CASSLSQSSGNTIYF,TGTGCCAGCAGCCTTAGCCAGAGCTCTGGAAACACCATATATTTT
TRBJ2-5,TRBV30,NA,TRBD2,CAWSVRTSAINHQETQYF,TGTGCCTGGAGTGTACGGACTAGCGCCATTAATCATCAAGAGACCCAGTACTTC
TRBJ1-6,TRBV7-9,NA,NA,CASSLVRDSPLHF,TGTGCCAGCAGCTTAGTTAGGGATTCACCCCTCCACTTT
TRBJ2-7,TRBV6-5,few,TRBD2,CASSYKGLASYEQYF,TGTGCCAGCAGTTACAAGGGACTAGCCTCCTACGAGCAGTACTTC
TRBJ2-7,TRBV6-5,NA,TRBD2,CASRDSGTQFYEQYF,TGTGCCAGCAGGGATAGCGGGACCCAGTTCTACGAGCAGTACTTC
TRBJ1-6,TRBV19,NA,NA,CASTPGGFNSPLHF,TGTGCCAGTACCCCGGGCGGCTTTAATTCACCCCTCCACTTT
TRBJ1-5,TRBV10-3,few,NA,CAISEYSSNQPQHF,TGTGCCATCAGTGAGTACAGTAGCAATCAGCCCCAGCATTTT
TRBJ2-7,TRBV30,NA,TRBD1,CAWGQTLGQGSVHF,TGTGCCTGGGGTCAGACTCTGGGACAGGGGAGTGTTCACTTC
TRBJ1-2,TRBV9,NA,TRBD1,CASSPRDRGFYGYTF,TGTGCCAGCAGCCCGAGGGACAGGGGCTTCTATGGCTACACCTTC
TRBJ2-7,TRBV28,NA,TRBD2,CASSPLRRTSGSYEQYF,TGTGCCAGCAGCCCACTACGCCGGACTAGCGGCTCCTACGAGCAGTACTTC
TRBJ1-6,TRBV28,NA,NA,CASTPGQNNSPLHF,TGTGCCAGCACCCCCGGACAGAATAATTCACCCCTCCACTTT
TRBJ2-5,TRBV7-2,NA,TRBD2,CASSLGTSGGHQETQYF,TGTGCCAGCAGCTTAGGGACTAGCGGGGGTCACCAAGAGACCCAGTACTTC
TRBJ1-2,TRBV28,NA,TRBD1,CASSRDRGNYGYTF,TGTGCCAGCAGTCGGGACAGGGGGAACTATGGCTACACCTTC
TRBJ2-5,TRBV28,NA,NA,CASSLDTLQETQYF,TGTGCCAGCAGTTTAGACACGCTCCAAGAGACCCAGTACTTC
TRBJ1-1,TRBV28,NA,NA,CASSLLVRVGGMNTEAFF,TGTGCCAGCAGTTTATTGGTTCGGGTGGGGGGCATGAACACTGAAGCTTTCTTT
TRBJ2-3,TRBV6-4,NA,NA,CASSDKGNTQYF,TGTGCCAGCAGTGACAAGGGAAATACGCAGTATTTT
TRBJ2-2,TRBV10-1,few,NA,CASRARTAGELFF,TGCGCCAGCAGGGCCCGGACGGCCGGGGAGCTGTTTTTT
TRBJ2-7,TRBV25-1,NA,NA,CASSEYGTEPYEQYF,TGTGCCAGCAGTGAATACGGGACGGAGCCCTACGAGCAGTACTTC
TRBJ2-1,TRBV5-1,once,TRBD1,CASSLGPGTGGRDEQFF,TGCGCCAGCAGCTTGGGACCCGGGACAGGGGGCCGGGATGAGCAGTTCTTC
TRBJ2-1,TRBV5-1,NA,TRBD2,CASSSPGLASVWGNEQFF,TGCGCCAGCAGCTCCCCCGGACTAGCGTCGGTTTGGGGCAATGAGCAGTTCTTC
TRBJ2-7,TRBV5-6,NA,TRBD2,CASSPGLGGYEQYF,TGTGCCAGCAGCCCGGGACTAGGGGGATACGAGCAGTACTTC
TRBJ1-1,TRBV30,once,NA,CAWSTGTWNTEAFF,TGTGCCTGGAGTACCGGGACTTGGAACACTGAAGCTTTCTTT
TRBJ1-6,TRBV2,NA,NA,CASHVFSSPLHF,TGTGCCAGCCATGTCTTTTCTTCACCCCTCCACTTT
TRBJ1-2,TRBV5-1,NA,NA,CASSLETGMSGYTF,TGCGCCAGCAGCTTGGAAACAGGGATGAGCGGCTACACCTTC